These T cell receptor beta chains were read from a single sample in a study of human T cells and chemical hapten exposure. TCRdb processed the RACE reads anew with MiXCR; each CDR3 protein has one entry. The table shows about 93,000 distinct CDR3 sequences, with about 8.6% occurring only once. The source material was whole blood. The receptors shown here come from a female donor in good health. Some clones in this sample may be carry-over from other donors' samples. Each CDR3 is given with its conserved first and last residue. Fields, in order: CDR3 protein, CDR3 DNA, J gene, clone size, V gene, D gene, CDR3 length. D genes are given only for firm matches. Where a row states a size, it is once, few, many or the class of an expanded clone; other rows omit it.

CDR3aa: CASSRGAPGQPQHF
CDR3nt: TGTGCCAGCAGTCGGGGGGCGCCCGGTCAGCCCCAGCATTTT
j_gene: TRBJ1-5
abundance: -
v_gene: TRBV12-3/TRBV12-4
d_gene: -
len: 14

CDR3aa: CASSYYGARTGELFF
CDR3nt: TGTGCCAGCAGTTACTACGGGGCGCGAACCGGGGAGCTGTTTTTT
j_gene: TRBJ2-2
abundance: -
v_gene: TRBV6-2/TRBV6-3
d_gene: -
len: 15

CDR3aa: CAISESPNQPQHF
CDR3nt: TGTGCCATCAGTGAATCCCCGAATCAGCCCCAGCATTTT
j_gene: TRBJ1-5
abundance: many
v_gene: TRBV10-3
d_gene: -
len: 13

CDR3aa: CASSGVGSGDTQYF
CDR3nt: TGTGCCAGCAGTGGGGTCGGGAGTGGGGATACGCAGTATTTT
j_gene: TRBJ2-3
abundance: many
v_gene: TRBV2
d_gene: -
len: 14

CDR3aa: CASSSPRQNTEAFF
CDR3nt: TGTGCCAGCAGTTCTCCCCGACAGAACACTGAAGCTTTCTTT
j_gene: TRBJ1-1
abundance: -
v_gene: TRBV28
d_gene: -
len: 14

CDR3aa: CASSLFEKNTEAFF
CDR3nt: TGTGCCAGCAGTTTATTCGAGAAGAACACTGAAGCTTTCTTT
j_gene: TRBJ1-1
abundance: -
v_gene: TRBV28
d_gene: -
len: 14

CDR3aa: CASSQGTGGSYEQYF
CDR3nt: TGTGCCAGCAGCCAAGGGACAGGGGGCTCCTACGAGCAGTACTTC
j_gene: TRBJ2-7
abundance: few
v_gene: TRBV4-2
d_gene: TRBD1
len: 15

CDR3aa: CASRIGSSFIYEQYF
CDR3nt: TGTGCCAGCAGGATAGGAAGCTCTTTTATTTACGAGCAGTACTTC
j_gene: TRBJ2-7
abundance: many
v_gene: TRBV27
d_gene: -
len: 15

CDR3aa: CSAQMPGSGNTIYF
CDR3nt: TGCAGCGCTCAAATGCCGGGGTCTGGAAACACCATATATTTT
j_gene: TRBJ1-3
abundance: -
v_gene: TRBV29-1
d_gene: -
len: 14

CDR3aa: CASSQGVQVNTEAFF
CDR3nt: TGCGCCAGCAGCCAAGGAGTGCAGGTCAACACTGAAGCTTTCTTT
j_gene: TRBJ1-1
abundance: -
v_gene: TRBV4-3
d_gene: -
len: 15

CDR3aa: CASSFVHPTATNEKLFF
CDR3nt: TGCGCCAGCAGCTTCGTCCACCCCACTGCAACTAATGAAAAACTGTTTTTT
j_gene: TRBJ1-4
abundance: many
v_gene: TRBV5-1
d_gene: -
len: 17

CDR3aa: CASSFGPGKETQYF
CDR3nt: TGTGCCAGCAGTTTTGGGCCCGGGAAGGAGACCCAGTACTTC
j_gene: TRBJ2-5
abundance: -
v_gene: TRBV12-3/TRBV12-4
d_gene: -
len: 14

CDR3aa: CASRGQGSTDTQYF
CDR3nt: TGTGCCAGCCGCGGACAGGGAAGCACAGATACGCAGTATTTT
j_gene: TRBJ2-3
abundance: many
v_gene: TRBV2
d_gene: TRBD1
len: 14

CDR3aa: CASSLRESYEQYF
CDR3nt: TGCGCCAGCAGCTTGAGGGAATCCTACGAGCAGTACTTC
j_gene: TRBJ2-7
abundance: many
v_gene: TRBV5-1
d_gene: -
len: 13

CDR3aa: CASSSRDRGRDEQYF
CDR3nt: TGTGCCAGCAGCTCCCGGGACAGGGGGCGGGACGAGCAGTACTTC
j_gene: TRBJ2-7
abundance: -
v_gene: TRBV11-1
d_gene: TRBD1
len: 15

CDR3aa: CASSQDRTALRYEQYF
CDR3nt: TGCGCCAGCAGCCAAGACCGGACAGCTCTGAGATACGAGCAGTACTTC
j_gene: TRBJ2-7
abundance: -
v_gene: TRBV4-3
d_gene: -
len: 16

CDR3aa: CASSVWGGGAADTQYF
CDR3nt: TGTGCCAGCAGCGTATGGGGCGGAGGGGCTGCAGATACGCAGTATTTT
j_gene: TRBJ2-3
abundance: few
v_gene: TRBV9
d_gene: -
len: 16

CDR3aa: CASSESFGERGEAFF
CDR3nt: TGTGCCAGCAGTGAGAGTTTCGGGGAAAGAGGGGAAGCTTTCTTT
j_gene: TRBJ1-1
abundance: -
v_gene: TRBV2
d_gene: -
len: 15

CDR3aa: CASSQGSGSRSSGANVLTF
CDR3nt: TGCGCCAGCAGCCAAGGGTCCGGTTCCAGGAGCTCTGGGGCCAACGTCCTGACTTTC
j_gene: TRBJ2-6
abundance: few
v_gene: TRBV4-3
d_gene: -
len: 19

CDR3aa: CSASPRQGGTEAFF
CDR3nt: TGCAGTGCTAGTCCCCGACAGGGCGGCACTGAAGCTTTCTTT
j_gene: TRBJ1-1
abundance: many
v_gene: TRBV20-1
d_gene: TRBD1
len: 14

CDR3aa: CATSTSRGAGEKDTQYF
CDR3nt: TGTGCCACCAGCACTTCCCGAGGGGCGGGAGAGAAAGATACGCAGTATTTT
j_gene: TRBJ2-3
abundance: many
v_gene: TRBV15
d_gene: TRBD2
len: 17

CDR3aa: CASSLWDARTSSYEQYF
CDR3nt: TGTGCCAGTAGTCTCTGGGACGCAAGGACGAGCTCCTACGAGCAGTACTTC
j_gene: TRBJ2-7
abundance: -
v_gene: TRBV19
d_gene: -
len: 17

CDR3aa: CASGFLGTEAFF
CDR3nt: TGTGCTAGTGGTTTCTTAGGCACTGAAGCTTTCTTT
j_gene: TRBJ1-1
abundance: many
v_gene: TRBV12-5
d_gene: -
len: 12

CDR3aa: CSVRGTSRDTGELFF
CDR3nt: TGCAGCGTTAGGGGGACTTCACGAGACACCGGGGAGCTGTTTTTT
j_gene: TRBJ2-2
abundance: many
v_gene: TRBV29-1
d_gene: -
len: 15

CDR3aa: CASSFYGTDTQYF
CDR3nt: TGTGCCAGCAGCTTCTACGGGACAGATACGCAGTATTTT
j_gene: TRBJ2-3
abundance: -
v_gene: TRBV5-6
d_gene: -
len: 13

CDR3aa: CASSLESSGIYEQYF
CDR3nt: TGTGCCAGCAGCTTAGAATCTAGCGGGATCTACGAGCAGTACTTC
j_gene: TRBJ2-7
abundance: few
v_gene: TRBV7-9
d_gene: TRBD2
len: 15

CDR3aa: CASSEMGYLSSYEQYF
CDR3nt: TGTGCCAGCAGTGAAATGGGCTACCTCAGCTCCTACGAGCAGTACTTC
j_gene: TRBJ2-7
abundance: many
v_gene: TRBV2
d_gene: -
len: 16

CDR3aa: CSVTGGPQETQYF
CDR3nt: TGCAGCGTCACAGGGGGCCCACAAGAGACCCAGTACTTC
j_gene: TRBJ2-5
abundance: -
v_gene: TRBV29-1
d_gene: TRBD1
len: 13

CDR3aa: CASSQDPARGQPQHF
CDR3nt: TGCGCCAGCAGCCAGGACCCAGCAAGGGGTCAGCCCCAGCATTTT
j_gene: TRBJ1-5
abundance: few
v_gene: TRBV4-1
d_gene: -
len: 15

CDR3aa: CSAQTGTSLTDTQYF
CDR3nt: TGCAGTGCTCAGACCGGAACTAGTTTGACAGATACGCAGTATTTT
j_gene: TRBJ2-3
abundance: -
v_gene: TRBV20-1
d_gene: -
len: 15

CDR3aa: CASTQAGSWGQPQHF
CDR3nt: TGTGCCAGCACCCAGGCGGGGTCCTGGGGACAGCCCCAGCATTTT
j_gene: TRBJ1-5
abundance: few
v_gene: TRBV12-3/TRBV12-4
d_gene: -
len: 15

CDR3aa: CASSDTLAKNIQYF
CDR3nt: TGCGCCAGCAGCGATACTCTAGCCAAAAACATTCAGTACTTC
j_gene: TRBJ2-4
abundance: few
v_gene: TRBV5-1
d_gene: -
len: 14

CDR3aa: CASSVGVAGGKETQYF
CDR3nt: TGTGCCAGCAGCGTAGGGGTAGCGGGAGGCAAAGAGACCCAGTACTTC
j_gene: TRBJ2-5
abundance: few
v_gene: TRBV9
d_gene: TRBD2
len: 16

CDR3aa: CASSLGDLPSHNEQFF
CDR3nt: TGCGCCAGCAGCTTGGGGGACTTGCCCTCCCACAATGAGCAGTTCTTC
j_gene: TRBJ2-1
abundance: -
v_gene: TRBV5-1
d_gene: -
len: 16

CDR3aa: CASSLRLSTDTQYF
CDR3nt: TGTGCCAGCAGCTTAAGGCTGTCCACAGATACGCAGTATTTT
j_gene: TRBJ2-3
abundance: -
v_gene: TRBV11-2
d_gene: -
len: 14

CDR3aa: CASSQGQGIIYGYTF
CDR3nt: TGCGCCAGCAGCCAAGGACAGGGAATCATCTATGGCTACACCTTC
j_gene: TRBJ1-2
abundance: -
v_gene: TRBV4-1
d_gene: TRBD1
len: 15

CDR3aa: CAIHGTSQETQYF
CDR3nt: TGTGCCATCCACGGGACTTCCCAAGAGACCCAGTACTTC
j_gene: TRBJ2-5
abundance: many
v_gene: TRBV28
d_gene: -
len: 13

CDR3aa: CASSRWGNEAFF
CDR3nt: TGTGCCAGCAGCCGTTGGGGGAATGAAGCTTTCTTT
j_gene: TRBJ1-1
abundance: -
v_gene: TRBV25-1
d_gene: -
len: 12